Here is one TCR beta chain with its context. Its antigen is as yet unknown. The data stem from a study of T cell responses to AZD1222 COVID-19 vaccine. Germline V gene sequence: CDR1 ENHRY, CDR2 SYGVKD. The CDR3 is 15 amino acids. With 3 bases removed from V and 1 base from J, the gap between germline ends came to 10 bases. Generated by immunoSEQ multiplex PCR, the TCRdb table keeps only in-frame clones and is missing some. This sample yields 150,000 or so clones, of which nearly 95% are seen a single time; around 3.5% belongs to the top ten. Study-level points and caveats: Repertoires were obtained only post-peak T cell response. The reported proportion of spike-specific TCRs targeting unmutated variant regions was nearly half. Spike was spanned by vaccine-associated CD4 TCRs, which were dominant at 160-218 and 743-854.

This chain uses TRBV10-3 with TRBJ2-1; D uncertain. This material consisted of peripheral blood, taken 28 days after the second AZD1222 dose. The TCR was taken from an adult who received the AZD1222 COVID-19 vaccine. CDR3 coding DNA: TGTGCCATCAGTGAAGCGTGGGGTTCCTACAATGAGCAGTTCTTC. Translating it yields CAISEAWGSYNEQFF.